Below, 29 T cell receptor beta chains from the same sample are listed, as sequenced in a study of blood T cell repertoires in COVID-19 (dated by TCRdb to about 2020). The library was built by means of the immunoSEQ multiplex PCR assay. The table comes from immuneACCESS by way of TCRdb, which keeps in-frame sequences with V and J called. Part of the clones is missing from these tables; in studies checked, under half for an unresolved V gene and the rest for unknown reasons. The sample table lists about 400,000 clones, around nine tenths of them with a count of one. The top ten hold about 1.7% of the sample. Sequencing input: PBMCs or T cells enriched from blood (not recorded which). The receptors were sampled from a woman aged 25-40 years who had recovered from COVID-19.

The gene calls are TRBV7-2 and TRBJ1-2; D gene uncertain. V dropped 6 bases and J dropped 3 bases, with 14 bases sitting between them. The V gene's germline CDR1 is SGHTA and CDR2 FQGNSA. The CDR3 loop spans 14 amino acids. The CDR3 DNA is TGTGCCAGCAGTGGTGCTTGGGCTTACTATGGCTACACCTTC. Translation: CASSGAWAYYGYTF. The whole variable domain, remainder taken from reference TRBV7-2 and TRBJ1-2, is GAGVSQSPSNKVTEKGKDVELRCDPISGHTALYWYRQSLGQGLEFLIYFQGNSAPDKSGLPSDRFSAERTGGSVSTLTIQRTQQEDSAVYLCASSGAWAYYGYTFGSGTRLTVV.

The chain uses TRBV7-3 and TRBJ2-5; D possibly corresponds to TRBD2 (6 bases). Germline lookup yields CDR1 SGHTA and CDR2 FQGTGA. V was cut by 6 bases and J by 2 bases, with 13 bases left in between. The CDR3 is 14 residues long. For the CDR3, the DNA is TGTGCCAGCAGTCCCTCCCGGGGGCAAGAGACCCAGTACTTC. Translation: CASSPSRGQETQYF.

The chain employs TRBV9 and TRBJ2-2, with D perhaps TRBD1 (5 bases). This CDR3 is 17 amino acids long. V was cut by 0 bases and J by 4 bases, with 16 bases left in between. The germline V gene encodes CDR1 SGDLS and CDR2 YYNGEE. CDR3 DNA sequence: TGTGCCAGCAGCGTAGCTTCCGGGCCCAGGGCCACCGGGGAGCTGTTTTTT. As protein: CASSVASGPRATGELFF. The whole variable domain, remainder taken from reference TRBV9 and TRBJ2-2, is DSGVTQTPKHLITATGQRVTLRCSPRSGDLSVYWYQQSLDQGLQFLIQYYNGEERAKGNILERFSAQQFPDLHSELNLSSLELGDSALYFCASSVASGPRATGELFFGEGSRLTVL.

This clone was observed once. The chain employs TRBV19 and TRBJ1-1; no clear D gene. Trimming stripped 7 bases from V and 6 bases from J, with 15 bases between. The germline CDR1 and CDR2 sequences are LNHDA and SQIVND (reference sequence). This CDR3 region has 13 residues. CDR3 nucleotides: TGTGCCAGTATCGGGAACGGGGTCGCTGAAGCTTTCTTT. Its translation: CASIGNGVAEAFF. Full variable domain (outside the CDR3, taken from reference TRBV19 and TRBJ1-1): DGGITQSPKYLFRKEGQNVTLSCEQNLNHDAMYWYRQDPGQGLRLIYYSQIVNDFQKGDIAEGYSVSREKKESFPLTVTSAQKNPTAFYLCASIGNGVAEAFFGQGTRLTVV.

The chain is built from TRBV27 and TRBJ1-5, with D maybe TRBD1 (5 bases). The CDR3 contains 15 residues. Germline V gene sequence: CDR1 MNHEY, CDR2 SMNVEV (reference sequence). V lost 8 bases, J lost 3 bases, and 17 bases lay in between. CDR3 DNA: TGTGCCAGCTCCCCCGGGACGGGAGTCAATCAGCCCCAGCATTTT. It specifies CASSPGTGVNQPQHF.

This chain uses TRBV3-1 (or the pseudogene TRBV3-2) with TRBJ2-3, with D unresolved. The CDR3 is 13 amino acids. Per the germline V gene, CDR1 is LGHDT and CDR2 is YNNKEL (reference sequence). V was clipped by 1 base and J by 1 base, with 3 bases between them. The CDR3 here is CASSQAGTDTQYF. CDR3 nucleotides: TGTGCCAGCAGCCAAGCGGGCACAGATACGCAGTATTTT.

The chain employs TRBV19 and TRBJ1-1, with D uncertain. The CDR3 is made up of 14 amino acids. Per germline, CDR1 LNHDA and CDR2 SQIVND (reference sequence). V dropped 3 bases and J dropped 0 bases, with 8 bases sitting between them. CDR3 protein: CASSISGVNTEAFF. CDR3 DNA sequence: TGTGCCAGTAGTATCAGTGGTGTGAACACTGAAGCTTTCTTT. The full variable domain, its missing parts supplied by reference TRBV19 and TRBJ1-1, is DGGITQSPKYLFRKEGQNVTLSCEQNLNHDAMYWYRQDPGQGLRLIYYSQIVNDFQKGDIAEGYSVSREKKESFPLTVTSAQKNPTAFYLCASSISGVNTEAFFGQGTRLTVV.

The CDR3 DNA follows: TGTGCCAGCAGTGAAGAAGAGAAGGGGTTTGGCTACGAGCAGTACTTC. Translating it yields CASSEEEKGFGYEQYF. The rearrangement uses TRBV2 and TRBJ2-7, with a possible D match to TRBD1 (5 bases). The germline CDR1 and CDR2 sequences are SNHLY and FYNNEI. Trimming cost V 1 base and J 3 bases, with 16 bases left between them. The CDR3 consists of 16 residues.

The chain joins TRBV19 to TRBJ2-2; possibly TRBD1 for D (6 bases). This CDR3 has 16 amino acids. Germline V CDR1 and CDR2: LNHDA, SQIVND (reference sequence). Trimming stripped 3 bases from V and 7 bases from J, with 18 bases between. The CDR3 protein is CASSIGQGLGVGELFF. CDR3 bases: TGTGCCAGTAGTATCGGGCAGGGGCTAGGGGTCGGGGAGCTGTTTTTT.

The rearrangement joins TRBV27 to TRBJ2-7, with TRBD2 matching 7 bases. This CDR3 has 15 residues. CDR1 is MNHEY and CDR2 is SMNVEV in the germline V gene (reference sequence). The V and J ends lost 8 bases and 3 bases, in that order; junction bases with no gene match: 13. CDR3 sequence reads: CASSFASGWFYEQYF. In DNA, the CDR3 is TGTGCCAGCTCCTTCGCTAGCGGTTGGTTCTACGAGCAGTACTTC.

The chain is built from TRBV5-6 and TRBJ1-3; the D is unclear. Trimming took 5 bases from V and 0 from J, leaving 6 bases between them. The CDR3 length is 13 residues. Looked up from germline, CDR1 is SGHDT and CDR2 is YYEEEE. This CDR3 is CASRRRSGNTIYF. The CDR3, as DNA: TGTGCCAGCAGGAGGCGCTCTGGAAACACCATATATTTT.

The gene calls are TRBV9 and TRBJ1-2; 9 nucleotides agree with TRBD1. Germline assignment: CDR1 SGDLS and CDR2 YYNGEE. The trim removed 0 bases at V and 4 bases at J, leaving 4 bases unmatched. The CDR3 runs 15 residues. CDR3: CASSVDGQGFYGYTF. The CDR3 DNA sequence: TGTGCCAGCAGCGTAGATGGACAGGGGTTCTATGGCTACACCTTC.

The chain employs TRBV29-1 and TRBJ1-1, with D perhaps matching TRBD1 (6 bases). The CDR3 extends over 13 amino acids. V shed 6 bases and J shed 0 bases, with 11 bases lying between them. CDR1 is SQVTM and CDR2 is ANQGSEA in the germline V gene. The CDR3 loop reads CSVAGVLNTEAFF. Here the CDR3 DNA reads TGCAGCGTCGCAGGGGTTCTGAACACTGAAGCTTTCTTT.

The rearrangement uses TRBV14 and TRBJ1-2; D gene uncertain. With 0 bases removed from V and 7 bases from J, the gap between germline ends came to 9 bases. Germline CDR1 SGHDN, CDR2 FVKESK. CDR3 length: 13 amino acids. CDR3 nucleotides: TGTGCCAGCAGCCAAGATCCAGGCTTTGGCTACACCTTC. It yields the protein CASSQDPGFGYTF.

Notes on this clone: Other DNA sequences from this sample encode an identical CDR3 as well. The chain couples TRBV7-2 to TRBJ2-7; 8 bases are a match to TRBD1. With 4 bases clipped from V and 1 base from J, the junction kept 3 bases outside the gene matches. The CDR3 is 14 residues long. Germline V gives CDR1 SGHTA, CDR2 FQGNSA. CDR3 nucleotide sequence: TGTGCCAGCAGCTCGGACAGGGTGTCCTACGAGCAGTACTTC. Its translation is CASSSDRVSYEQYF.

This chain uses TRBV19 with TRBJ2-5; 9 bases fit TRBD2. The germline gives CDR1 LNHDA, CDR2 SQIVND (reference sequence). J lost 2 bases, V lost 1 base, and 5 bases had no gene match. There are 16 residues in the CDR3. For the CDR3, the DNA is TGTGCCAGTAGTATAGCCACTAGCGGGTATCAAGAGACCCAGTACTTC. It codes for CASSIATSGYQETQYF.

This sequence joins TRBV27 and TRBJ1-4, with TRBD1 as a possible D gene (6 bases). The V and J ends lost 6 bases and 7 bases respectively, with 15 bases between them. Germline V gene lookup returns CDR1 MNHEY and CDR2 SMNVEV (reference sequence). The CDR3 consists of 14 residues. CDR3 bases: TGTGCCAGCAGCAGGGGTTGGGGGAGTGAAAAACTGTTTTTT. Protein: CASSRGWGSEKLFF.

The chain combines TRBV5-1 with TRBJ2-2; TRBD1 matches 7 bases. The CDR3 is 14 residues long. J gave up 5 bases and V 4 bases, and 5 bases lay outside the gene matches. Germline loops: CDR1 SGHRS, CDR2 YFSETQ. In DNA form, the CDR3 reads TGCGCCAGCAGCGTACCACAGGGGACCGGGGAGCTGTTTTTT. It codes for CASSVPQGTGELFF.

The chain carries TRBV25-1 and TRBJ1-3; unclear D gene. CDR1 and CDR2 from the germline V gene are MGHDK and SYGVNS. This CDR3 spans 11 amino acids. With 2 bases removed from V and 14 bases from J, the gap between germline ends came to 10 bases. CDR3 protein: CASSESSGVYF. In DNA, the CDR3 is TGTGCCAGCAGTGAAAGTTCAGGCGTATATTTT.

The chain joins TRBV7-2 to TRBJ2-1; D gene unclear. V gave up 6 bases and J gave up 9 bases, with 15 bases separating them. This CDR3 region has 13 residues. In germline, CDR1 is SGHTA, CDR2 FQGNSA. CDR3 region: CASSFGPPPEQFF. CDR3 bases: TGTGCCAGCAGTTTTGGGCCCCCCCCTGAGCAGTTCTTC. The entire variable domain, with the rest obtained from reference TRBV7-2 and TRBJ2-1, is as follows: GAGVSQSPSNKVTEKGKDVELRCDPISGHTALYWYRQSLGQGLEFLIYFQGNSAPDKSGLPSDRFSAERTGGSVSTLTIQRTQQEDSAVYLCASSFGPPPEQFFGPGTRLTVL.

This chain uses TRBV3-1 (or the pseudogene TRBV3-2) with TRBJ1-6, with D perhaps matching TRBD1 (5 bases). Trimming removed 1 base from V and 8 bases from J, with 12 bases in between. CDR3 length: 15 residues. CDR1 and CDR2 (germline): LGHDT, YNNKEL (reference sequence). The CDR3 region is CASSQVRFRDSPLHF. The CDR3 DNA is TGTGCCAGCAGCCAAGTTAGGTTCAGGGATTCACCCCTCCACTTT.

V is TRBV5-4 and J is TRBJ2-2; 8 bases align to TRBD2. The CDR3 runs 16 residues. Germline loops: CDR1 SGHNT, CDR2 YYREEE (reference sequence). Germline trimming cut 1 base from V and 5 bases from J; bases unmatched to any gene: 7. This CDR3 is CASSLYAGGGTGELFF. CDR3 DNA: TGTGCCAGCAGCTTGTATGCGGGGGGAGGGACCGGGGAGCTGTTTTTT. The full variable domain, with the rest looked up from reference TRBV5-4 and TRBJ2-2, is ETGVTQSPTHLIKTRGQQVTLRCSSQSGHNTVSWYQQALGQGPQFIFQYYREEENGRGNFPPRFSGLQFPNYSSELNVNALELDDSALYLCASSLYAGGGTGELFFGEGSRLTVL.

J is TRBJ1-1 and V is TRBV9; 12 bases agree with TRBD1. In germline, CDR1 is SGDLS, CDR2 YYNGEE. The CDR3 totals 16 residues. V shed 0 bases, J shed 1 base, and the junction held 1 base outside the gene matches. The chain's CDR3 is CASSVGDRGRNTEAFF. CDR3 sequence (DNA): TGTGCCAGCAGCGTAGGGGACAGGGGGCGGAACACTGAAGCTTTCTTT. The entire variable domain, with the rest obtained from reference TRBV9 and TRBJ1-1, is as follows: DSGVTQTPKHLITATGQRVTLRCSPRSGDLSVYWYQQSLDQGLQFLIQYYNGEERAKGNILERFSAQQFPDLHSELNLSSLELGDSALYFCASSVGDRGRNTEAFFGQGTRLTVV.

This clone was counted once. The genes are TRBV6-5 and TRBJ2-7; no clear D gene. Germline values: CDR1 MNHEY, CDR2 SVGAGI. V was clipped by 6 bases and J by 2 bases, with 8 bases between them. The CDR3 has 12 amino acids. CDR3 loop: CASSVTAYEQYF. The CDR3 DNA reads TGTGCCAGCAGCGTTACAGCCTACGAGCAGTACTTC.

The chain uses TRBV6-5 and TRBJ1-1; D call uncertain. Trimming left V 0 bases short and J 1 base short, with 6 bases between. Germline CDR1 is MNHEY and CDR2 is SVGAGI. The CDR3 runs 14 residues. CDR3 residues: CASSYSNGNTEAFF. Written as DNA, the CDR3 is TGTGCCAGCAGTTACTCGAACGGGAACACTGAAGCTTTCTTT.

The CDR3 is CASRAGPNSGNTIYF. The CDR3 DNA is TGCGCCAGCAGAGCGGGGCCTAACTCTGGAAACACCATATATTTT. The chain joins TRBV5-1 to TRBJ1-3; TRBD1 might be the D (5 bases). Germline-derived CDR1 and CDR2 are SGHRS and YFSETQ. This CDR3 has 15 amino acids. The germline V and J ends were trimmed by 5 bases and 0 bases, with 12 bases remaining between them.

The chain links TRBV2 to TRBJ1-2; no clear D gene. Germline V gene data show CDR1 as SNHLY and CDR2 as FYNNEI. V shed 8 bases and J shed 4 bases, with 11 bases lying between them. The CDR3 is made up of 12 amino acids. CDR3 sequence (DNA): TGTGCCAGCTTAGAGGGTGGCTATGGCTACACCTTC. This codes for CASLEGGYGYTF.

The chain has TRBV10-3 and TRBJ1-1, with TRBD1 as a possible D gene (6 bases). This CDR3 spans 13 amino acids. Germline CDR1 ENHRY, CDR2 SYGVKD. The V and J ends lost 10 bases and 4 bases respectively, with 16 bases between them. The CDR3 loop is CASQGLGTTEAFF. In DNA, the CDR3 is TGTGCCAGCCAGGGGCTGGGGACCACTGAAGCTTTCTTT.

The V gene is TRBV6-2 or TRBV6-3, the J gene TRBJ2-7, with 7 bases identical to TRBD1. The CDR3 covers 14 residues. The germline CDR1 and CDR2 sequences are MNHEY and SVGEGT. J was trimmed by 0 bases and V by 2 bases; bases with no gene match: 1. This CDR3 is CASSYGQASYEQYF. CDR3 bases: TGTGCCAGCAGTTACGGACAGGCCTCCTACGAGCAGTACTTC.